A single sample gave rise to the 4 T cell receptor beta chains below, sequenced in a study of T cell changes during pregnancy in multiple sclerosis. Sequencing used immunoSEQ multiplex PCR; TCRdb keeps in-frame clones, though not all of them. The table records around 30,000 clones, approximately 90% of them present only once. The sample in question was CD4+ T cells from peripheral blood mononuclear cells, obtained in the first trimester of pregnancy. These receptors all come from a female donor with multiple sclerosis, enrolled in a pregnancy study.

This clone was seen a single time. The CDR3: CASSLGPTGQANSPLHF. The CDR3 DNA is TGTGCCAGCAGCTTGGGGCCTACGGGACAGGCTAATTCACCCCTCCACTTT. The chain employs TRBV5-6 and TRBJ1-6; TRBD1 aligns across 8 bases. CDR3 length: 17 residues. From germline, CDR1 is SGHDT and CDR2 YYEEEE. Trimming removed 0 bases from V and 6 bases from J; junction bases left unmatched: 8.

V usage is TRBV6-6 and J usage is TRBJ1-6; D gene ambiguous. This CDR3 is 13 amino acids long. V lost 8 bases and J 0 bases, leaving 5 bases between the germline ends. The V gene's germline CDR1 is MNHNY and CDR2 SVGAGI (reference sequence). CDR3 DNA sequence: TGTGCCAGCCTTAGCTCCTATAATTCACCCCTCCACTTT. Encoded protein: CASLSSYNSPLHF.

This clone was seen a handful of times. The chain carries TRBV9 and TRBJ2-1; tentative D call: TRBD1 (6 bases). Between the trimmed V and J ends, which lost 0 bases and 2 bases, there was a span of 18 bases. This CDR3 spans 18 amino acids. CDR1 and CDR2 (germline): SGDLS, YYNGEE. CDR3 sequence: CASSVASVLGDTYNEQFF. In DNA, the CDR3 is TGTGCCAGCAGCGTAGCCAGCGTTTTGGGGGACACCTACAATGAGCAGTTCTTC. The full variable domain, in which reference TRBV9 and TRBJ2-1 provide the parts outside the CDR3, is DSGVTQTPKHLITATGQRVTLRCSPRSGDLSVYWYQQSLDQGLQFLIQYYNGEERAKGNILERFSAQQFPDLHSELNLSSLELGDSALYFCASSVASVLGDTYNEQFFGPGTRLTVL.

This chain links TRBV5-1 with TRBJ2-3; TRBD1 matches at 9 bases. Germline V gene sequence: CDR1 SGHRS, CDR2 YFSETQ. The V gene end was trimmed by 7 bases and the J gene end by 5 bases; junction bases not matched to a gene: 11. This CDR3 spans 15 amino acids. CDR3 amino acids: CASGGTGGAGDTQYF. In DNA, the CDR3 is TGCGCCAGCGGCGGAACAGGGGGCGCAGGAGATACGCAGTATTTT.